These T cell receptor beta chains were read from a single sample in a study of shared clonotypes between healthy human individuals. The repertoire was sequenced with immunoSEQ multiplex PCR; TCRdb's copy has only in-frame clones and lacks some. The repertoire consists of roughly 1,000,000 clones, with about 80% occurring once and the leading ten covering roughly 0.62%. The specimen sequenced was memory CD4+ T cells from PBMCs. The receptors here all came from a man between 18 and 29 years old in good health. Some clones in this sample may be carry-over from other donors' samples. The CDR3 runs from the conserved cysteine through the conserved F or W. The D gene is left open where the match is weak. Some rows have no size entry. The others give once, few or many, or a class for an expanded clone.

>TRBV19|TRBJ1-5|-|-
CASTEHSPWTSNQPQHF
TGTGCCAGTACCGAACACTCTCCCTGGACAAGCAATCAGCCCCAGCATTTT
>TRBV28|TRBJ1-1|-|-
CASSFSPTLAGFEAFF
TGTGCCAGCAGTTTTTCCCCTACGCTGGCAGGGTTTGAAGCTTTCTTT
>TRBV7-2|TRBJ1-2|-|TRBD1
CASSLAGQAAPRGYTF
TGTGCCAGCAGCTTAGCGGGACAGGCCGCACCACGGGGCTACACCTTC
>TRBV28|TRBJ1-1|-|-
CASVSGGAGTEAFF
TGTGCCAGCGTGTCGGGGGGCGCGGGCACTGAAGCTTTCTTT
>TRBV1|TRBJ2-7|-|-
CTSNPEPIGLAGGHSYEQYF
TGCACCAGCAACCCCGAACCAATCGGACTAGCGGGAGGGCACTCCTACGAGCAGTACTTC
>TRBV5-1|TRBJ2-3|-|TRBD2
CASSPDGRAYVDTQYF
TGCGCCAGCAGCCCAGACGGGAGGGCCTACGTAGATACGCAGTATTTT
>TRBV18|TRBJ2-3|-|-
CASSPPRGTQYF
TGTGCCAGCTCACCACCCAGGGGTACGCAGTATTTT
>TRBV27|TRBJ2-2|-|-
CASSNKMAVIGELFF
TGTGCCAGCAGTAACAAAATGGCAGTTATCGGGGAGCTGTTTTTT
>TRBV5-4|TRBJ2-5|-|-
CASSPQGRETQYF
TGTGCCAGCAGCCCTCAGGGCCGAGAGACCCAGTACTTC
>TRBV7-2|TRBJ1-1|-|-
CASSPLGAAFF
TGTGCCAGCAGCCCCCTAGGGGCAGCTTTCTTT
>TRBV15|TRBJ1-4|few|-
CATSRGDSITNEKLFF
TGTGCCACCAGCAGAGGTGACAGTATCACTAATGAAAAACTGTTTTTT
>TRBV6-6|TRBJ2-2|few|-
CASSYNTGELFF
TGTGCCAGCAGTTATAACACCGGGGAGCTGTTTTTT
>TRBV27|TRBJ1-5|-|-
CASSSRRNQPQHF
TGTGCCAGCAGTTCCCGACGGAATCAGCCCCAGCATTTT
>TRBV7-3|TRBJ2-2|-|-
CASSLLMTGELFF
TGTGCCAGCAGCTTACTAATGACCGGGGAGCTGTTTTTT
>TRBV7-2|TRBJ1-2|-|-
CASSPKVGGYDGYTF
TGTGCCAGCAGCCCGAAAGTGGGAGGGTATGATGGCTACACCTTC
>TRBV4-2|TRBJ2-2|-|TRBD2
CASSQGTSGSILPGELFF
TGTGCCAGCAGCCAAGGGACTAGCGGGAGTATCCTCCCCGGGGAGCTGTTTTTT
>TRBV28|TRBJ2-7|-|TRBD2
CASSFLAASYEQYF
TGTGCCAGCAGTTTTCTAGCGGCCTCCTACGAGCAGTACTTC
>TRBV7-3|TRBJ1-1|-|-
CASSSGPNTEAFF
TGTGCCAGCAGTTCAGGGCCGAACACTGAAGCTTTCTTT
>TRBV28|TRBJ1-3|few|TRBD1
CASSLPPGQGSNTIYF
TGTGCCAGCAGTCTGCCTCCGGGACAGGGATCGAACACCATATATTTT
>TRBV6-1|TRBJ1-2|-|-
CASSEGGYGGYTF
TGTGCCAGCAGTGAAGGCGGGTATGGGGGCTACACCTTC
>TRBV28|TRBJ1-4|once|-
CASSGGGDEKLFF
TGTGCCAGCAGTGGGGGCGGGGATGAAAAACTGTTTTTT
>TRBV5-1|TRBJ2-7|-|TRBD2
CASGETSGRYEQYF
TGCGCCAGTGGCGAGACTAGCGGGAGATACGAGCAGTACTTC
>TRBV10-1|TRBJ2-7|-|-
CASSEYYEQYF
TGCGCCAGCAGTGAGTATTACGAGCAGTACTTC
>TRBV28|TRBJ2-1|-|-
CASSYNEQFF
TGTGCCAGCAGTTACAATGAGCAGTTCTTC
>TRBV28|TRBJ2-7|many|-
CASQRPTPPYEQYF
TGTGCCAGTCAAAGGCCGACCCCCCCTTACGAGCAGTACTTC
>TRBV5-1|TRBJ1-1|-|TRBD1
CASTLQGWNTEAFF
TGCGCCAGCACCCTACAGGGGTGGAACACTGAAGCTTTCTTT
>TRBV6-4|TRBJ2-3|-|-
CASSDSGLPDTQYF
TGTGCCAGCAGTGACTCAGGGCTGCCAGATACGCAGTATTTT
>TRBV19|TRBJ1-3|-|-
CASSSSGSSGNTIYF
TGTGCCAGTAGCTCGAGCGGGAGCTCTGGAAACACCATATATTTT